The entry below describes one T cell receptor beta chain. Its antigen is still unknown. Germline loops: CDR1 MNHEY, CDR2 SVGAGI. V was trimmed by 6 bases and J by 0 bases, leaving 11 bases between them. CDR3 size: 14 residues. The sample is drawn from a study of beta chain features in type 1 diabetes. Study background: Patients were similar to healthy donors in age and gender (as well as in cell yields). The study, taken as a whole, reports: There was a moderate but significant shortening of TCRB CDR3s in all four CD4+ subsets of Type 1 diabetes patients.

What was sequenced were expressed TCRB transcripts, since all of the isolated RNA had been reverse transcribed. Clones were sequenced by immunoSEQ multiplex PCR, and TCRdb holds only the in-frame ones, with some missing. In the table there are about 900,000 clones, about a sixth of which are singletons. This clonotype was obtained from a woman aged 18-35 years in good health. Sequenced input: naive CD4+ T cells from blood. The chain carries TRBV6-5 and TRBJ2-5; no definite D call. Here the CDR3 reads CASSRRLHQETQYF. The CDR3 coding sequence is TGTGCCAGCAGCCGAAGACTGCACCAAGAGACCCAGTACTTC.